This TCR beta chain is drawn from a study of a mutant IDH1 vaccine in newly diagnosed glioma. Looking at the study overall: Vaccines were first given 4-6 weeks after radiotherapy alone, or with temozolomide cycles.

Study-level points and caveats: Vaccination induced immune responses in about 93% of patients.

TCRdb keeps only in-frame clones here, not all; method: immunoSEQ multiplex PCR. The top ten hold approximately 8.2% of the sample, which has tens of thousands of clones, approximately 78% seen once. Details on this clone: Its antigen is undetermined.

The CDR3 runs 15 residues. J gave up 5 bases and V 2 bases, and 6 bases lay outside the gene matches. Germline CDR1 is MNHEY and CDR2 is SMNVEV (reference sequence). Regarding time point: week 23, last vaccination. Every vaccine dose comprised 300 ug of mutant IDH1 20-mer peptide plus topical imiquimod. Sample: PBMCs, taken from a glioma patient whose treatment included an IDH1 peptide vaccine. The TCR was taken from a woman between 40 and 50 years old with glioma. Some clones in this sample may be carry-over from other donors' samples. This chain links TRBV27 with TRBJ2-3; 8 bases fit TRBD2. The CDR3 bases are TGTGCCAGCAGTTTAAGGCGGGGGGCGGGAGATACGCAGTATTTT. Translating it yields CASSLRRGAGDTQYF.